This is a list of T cell receptor beta chains from one sample in a study of OX40 agonist ivuxolimab in advanced cancers. TCRdb keeps only in-frame clones here, not all; method: immunoSEQ multiplex PCR. The sample yields 55,000 to 70,000 clones, roughly 92% seen once. This sample comprised CD4+ or CD8+ T cells sorted from blood, obtained in a trial of the OX40 agonist ivuxolimab. The receptor set was obtained from an adult with an advanced solid tumor such as melanoma, head and neck, liver or kidney cancer. CDR3s include the opening cysteine and the closing phenylalanine or tryptophan. The D gene is left open where the match is weak. Clone size is not always given. Where it is, it says once, few, many or a class for expanded clones.

clone_size: -; d_call: TRBD2; cdr3_length: 18; v_call: TRBV11-2; j_call: TRBJ2-3; cdr3_nt: TGTGCCAGCAGCTTGACGAGCGGGACTAGCGGGGGGGCAGATACGCAGTATTTT; cdr3_aa: CASSLTSGTSGGADTQYF
clone_size: -; d_call: TRBD1; cdr3_length: 15; v_call: TRBV2; j_call: TRBJ2-7; cdr3_nt: TGTGCCAGCAGTGAAGCGGGGGACAGGGTAAACGAGCAGTACTTC; cdr3_aa: CASSEAGDRVNEQYF
clone_size: -; d_call: -; cdr3_length: 13; v_call: TRBV5-6; j_call: TRBJ1-4; cdr3_nt: TGTGCCAGCAGCTTGATAGGACATGAAAAACTGTTTTTT; cdr3_aa: CASSLIGHEKLFF
clone_size: -; d_call: TRBD1; cdr3_length: 17; v_call: TRBV27; j_call: TRBJ2-3; cdr3_nt: TGTGCCAGCAGTTTATCCGGGACAGGGGGATCCACAGATACGCAGTATTTT; cdr3_aa: CASSLSGTGGSTDTQYF
clone_size: -; d_call: -; cdr3_length: 14; v_call: TRBV6-6; j_call: TRBJ1-5; cdr3_nt: TGTGCCAGCAGCGAGACGCAGGACGCTCAGCCCCAGCATTTT; cdr3_aa: CASSETQDAQPQHF
clone_size: -; d_call: TRBD2; cdr3_length: 17; v_call: TRBV27; j_call: TRBJ2-3; cdr3_nt: TGTGCCAGCAGTTTCCTAGCGGGGGGGCTCAGCACAGATACGCAGTATTTT; cdr3_aa: CASSFLAGGLSTDTQYF
clone_size: -; d_call: -; cdr3_length: 15; v_call: TRBV4-1; j_call: TRBJ2-1; cdr3_nt: TGCGCCAGCAGCCCCCGACAGCCGGCCTACAATGAGCAGTTCTTC; cdr3_aa: CASSPRQPAYNEQFF
clone_size: -; d_call: -; cdr3_length: 14; v_call: TRBV25-1; j_call: TRBJ1-1; cdr3_nt: TGTGCCAGCACCCGAACGGGGGGTTCCTTGGAAGCTTTCTTT; cdr3_aa: CASTRTGGSLEAFF
clone_size: -; d_call: -; cdr3_length: 12; v_call: TRBV14; j_call: TRBJ1-3; cdr3_nt: TGTGCCAGCAGCCAATATGGAAACACCATATATTTT; cdr3_aa: CASSQYGNTIYF
clone_size: once; d_call: TRBD1; cdr3_length: 12; v_call: TRBV27; j_call: TRBJ2-1; cdr3_nt: TGTGCCAGCAGTCTACAGGGGAATGAGCAGTTCTTC; cdr3_aa: CASSLQGNEQFF
clone_size: -; d_call: -; cdr3_length: 12; v_call: TRBV28; j_call: TRBJ2-7; cdr3_nt: TGTGCCACCTCCCCCGGGGCCTGGGAGCAGTACTTC; cdr3_aa: CATSPGAWEQYF
clone_size: -; d_call: TRBD1; cdr3_length: 14; v_call: TRBV5-4; j_call: TRBJ1-1; cdr3_nt: TGTGCCAGCAGCGTCAGGGGGGTCGGCACTGAAGCTTTCTTT; cdr3_aa: CASSVRGVGTEAFF
clone_size: -; d_call: TRBD2; cdr3_length: 17; v_call: TRBV4-2; j_call: TRBJ2-3; cdr3_nt: TGTGCCAGCAGCCAGAAGGGGCCAGCGGGGGGGTCAGATACGCAGTATTTT; cdr3_aa: CASSQKGPAGGSDTQYF
clone_size: once; d_call: TRBD1; cdr3_length: 17; v_call: TRBV5-1; j_call: TRBJ1-6; cdr3_nt: TGCGCCAGCAGCTTGGCAGGGGGCGCATCCTATAATTCACCCCTCCACTTT; cdr3_aa: CASSLAGGASYNSPLHF
clone_size: -; d_call: -; cdr3_length: 13; v_call: TRBV27; j_call: TRBJ1-5; cdr3_nt: TGTGCCAGCAGTTTATCAACCAATCAGCCCCAGCATTTT; cdr3_aa: CASSLSTNQPQHF
clone_size: -; d_call: -; cdr3_length: 12; v_call: TRBV7-9; j_call: TRBJ2-5; cdr3_nt: TGTGCCAGCAGCCCACCTACTGAGACCCAGTACTTC; cdr3_aa: CASSPPTETQYF
clone_size: -; d_call: TRBD2; cdr3_length: 16; v_call: TRBV13; j_call: TRBJ2-7; cdr3_nt: TGTGCCAGCAGCTTATTCGCAGGGAGGGATTCCTACGAGCAGTACTTC; cdr3_aa: CASSLFAGRDSYEQYF
clone_size: -; d_call: -; cdr3_length: 16; v_call: TRBV5-5; j_call: TRBJ2-7; cdr3_nt: TGTGCCAGCAGCTTGGTCCTCGACAGCTCGGACTACGAGCAGTACTTC; cdr3_aa: CASSLVLDSSDYEQYF
clone_size: -; d_call: -; cdr3_length: 17; v_call: TRBV19; j_call: TRBJ2-1; cdr3_nt: TGTGCCAGTAGTATCTCAGGGGAACTGAGCTCCTACAATGAGCAGTTCTTC; cdr3_aa: CASSISGELSSYNEQFF
clone_size: -; d_call: -; cdr3_length: 13; v_call: TRBV10-2; j_call: TRBJ1-1; cdr3_nt: TGCGCCAGCAACCCCACACATAACACTGAAGCTTTCTTT; cdr3_aa: CASNPTHNTEAFF
clone_size: -; d_call: TRBD2; cdr3_length: 15; v_call: TRBV9; j_call: TRBJ2-1; cdr3_nt: TGTGCCAGCAGCGTTAGCGGGGGAGTTTACAATGAGCAGTTCTTC; cdr3_aa: CASSVSGGVYNEQFF
clone_size: -; d_call: TRBD1; cdr3_length: 15; v_call: TRBV2; j_call: TRBJ1-2; cdr3_nt: TGTGCCAGCAGTGAAGCCCGACAGGGGATCTATGGCTACACCTTC; cdr3_aa: CASSEARQGIYGYTF
clone_size: -; d_call: -; cdr3_length: 13; v_call: TRBV29-1; j_call: TRBJ2-5; cdr3_nt: TGCAGCGTTGTGGGTGGGGGCCCAGAGACCCAGTACTTC; cdr3_aa: CSVVGGGPETQYF
clone_size: -; d_call: -; cdr3_length: 13; v_call: TRBV1; j_call: TRBJ1-2; cdr3_nt: TGCACCAGCAGCCCACCGGGACATAATGGCTACACCTTC; cdr3_aa: CTSSPPGHNGYTF
clone_size: few; d_call: -; cdr3_length: 13; v_call: TRBV9; j_call: TRBJ1-1; cdr3_nt: TGTGCCAGCAGTGTCCGAGGGTTTTATGAAGCTTTCTTT; cdr3_aa: CASSVRGFYEAFF
clone_size: -; d_call: TRBD1; cdr3_length: 14; v_call: TRBV7-8; j_call: TRBJ2-7; cdr3_nt: TGTGCCAGCAGCCGGACAGGGGACACCTACGAGCAGTACTTC; cdr3_aa: CASSRTGDTYEQYF
clone_size: -; d_call: -; cdr3_length: 18; v_call: TRBV28; j_call: TRBJ2-4; cdr3_nt: TGTGCCAGCAGTTTGGGCGGATTCTCGCAGCTAGCCAAAAACATTCAGTACTTC; cdr3_aa: CASSLGGFSQLAKNIQYF
clone_size: -; d_call: -; cdr3_length: 13; v_call: TRBV19; j_call: TRBJ2-1; cdr3_nt: TGTGCCAGTAGTATGAGGCCTTACAATGAGCAGTTCTTC; cdr3_aa: CASSMRPYNEQFF
clone_size: -; d_call: -; cdr3_length: 15; v_call: TRBV7-8; j_call: TRBJ2-1; cdr3_nt: TGTGCCAGCAGCTCTACAGGGTCCGGTGCTAATGAGCAGTTCTTC; cdr3_aa: CASSSTGSGANEQFF
clone_size: -; d_call: -; cdr3_length: 13; v_call: TRBV4-1; j_call: TRBJ2-1; cdr3_nt: TGCGCCAGCAGCCAAGAGAATTACAATGAGCAGTTCTTC; cdr3_aa: CASSQENYNEQFF
clone_size: few; d_call: -; cdr3_length: 14; v_call: TRBV4-3; j_call: TRBJ1-2; cdr3_nt: TGCGCCAGCAGCCAAGACAGGTCTAACTATGGCTACACCTTC; cdr3_aa: CASSQDRSNYGYTF
clone_size: -; d_call: -; cdr3_length: 14; v_call: TRBV27; j_call: TRBJ1-5; cdr3_nt: TGTGCCAGCAGTTTATCGTGGGGAAATCAGCCCCAGCATTTT; cdr3_aa: CASSLSWGNQPQHF
clone_size: -; d_call: -; cdr3_length: 14; v_call: TRBV7-9; j_call: TRBJ1-1; cdr3_nt: TGTGCCAGCAGCTGGAACGGGGGAGGCACTGAAGCTTTCTTT; cdr3_aa: CASSWNGGGTEAFF
clone_size: -; d_call: -; cdr3_length: 16; v_call: TRBV13; j_call: TRBJ2-1; cdr3_nt: TGTGCCAGCAGCTTGGGCCCACCTATGGGTTACAATGAGCAGTTCTTC; cdr3_aa: CASSLGPPMGYNEQFF
clone_size: -; d_call: -; cdr3_length: 15; v_call: TRBV5-1; j_call: TRBJ1-5; cdr3_nt: TGCGCCAGCAGCCCACAGGGATGGGGCAATCAGCCCCAGCATTTT; cdr3_aa: CASSPQGWGNQPQHF
clone_size: -; d_call: -; cdr3_length: 15; v_call: TRBV11-2; j_call: TRBJ1-2; cdr3_nt: TGTGCCAGCAGCTCCGGGGAAAACTCAGGCTATGGCTACACCTTC; cdr3_aa: CASSSGENSGYGYTF
clone_size: -; d_call: -; cdr3_length: 15; v_call: TRBV13; j_call: TRBJ1-2; cdr3_nt: TGTGCCAGCAGCCCATTTCCCGGAGCCGAGGATGGCTACACCTTC; cdr3_aa: CASSPFPGAEDGYTF
clone_size: -; d_call: TRBD1; cdr3_length: 13; v_call: TRBV6-5; j_call: TRBJ2-7; cdr3_nt: TGTGCCAGCAGTTACGACAGGGGCTACGAGCAGTACTTC; cdr3_aa: CASSYDRGYEQYF
clone_size: -; d_call: TRBD2; cdr3_length: 13; v_call: TRBV7-8; j_call: TRBJ2-7; cdr3_nt: TGTGCCAGCAGTGGGACTAGACTGGACGAGCAGTACTTC; cdr3_aa: CASSGTRLDEQYF
clone_size: -; d_call: -; cdr3_length: 13; v_call: TRBV7-2; j_call: TRBJ2-6; cdr3_nt: TGTGCCAGCTTCATGGATGGGGCCAACGTCCTGACTTTC; cdr3_aa: CASFMDGANVLTF
clone_size: -; d_call: -; cdr3_length: 17; v_call: TRBV10-3; j_call: TRBJ1-2; cdr3_nt: TGTGCCATCAGTGAGTCGACTCTAGGGGGATTGGAATATGGCTACACCTTC; cdr3_aa: CAISESTLGGLEYGYTF